This is a list of T cell receptor beta chains from one sample in a study of PD-L1 blockade in urothelial cancer. The assay was immunoSEQ multiplex PCR, and TCRdb's table has in-frame clones only and misses some. The sample lists roughly 30,000 clones, approximately 84% occurring once. The sample was PBMCs, taken around atezolizumab (anti-PD-L1) treatment. These receptor sequences come from a man aged 60-69 years with urothelial cancer. Each CDR3 is given with its conserved first and last residue. D genes are given only for firm matches. Not all rows give a size; the values are once, few, many and, for expanded clones, a class.

D: TRBD2; V: TRBV6-4; J: TRBJ2-7; size: -; CDR3: CARLNSGRDYEQYF; DNA: TGTGCCAGGTTGAATAGCGGGAGAGACTACGAGCAGTACTTC
D: TRBD2; V: TRBV18; J: TRBJ2-7; size: -; CDR3: CASSPRTSGRYEQYF; DNA: TGTGCCAGCTCACCGCGGACTAGCGGGAGATACGAGCAGTACTTC
D: TRBD1; V: TRBV7-9; J: TRBJ2-2; size: -; CDR3: CASSQDRGHTGELFF; DNA: TGTGCCAGCAGCCAGGACAGGGGGCACACCGGGGAGCTGTTTTTT
D: TRBD2; V: TRBV11-2; J: TRBJ2-7; size: -; CDR3: CASSLGTSGMGDEQYF; DNA: TGTGCCAGCAGCTTAGGGACTAGCGGGATGGGCGACGAGCAGTACTTC
D: -; V: TRBV5-1; J: TRBJ2-7; size: few; CDR3: CASSFLMSGGTYEQYF; DNA: TGCGCCAGCAGCTTCCTTATGAGCGGCGGTACCTACGAGCAGTACTTC
D: TRBD1; V: TRBV5-1; J: TRBJ1-2; size: -; CDR3: CASSLTGTGLGSYGYTF; DNA: TGCGCCAGCAGCTTAACCGGGACAGGACTAGGAAGCTATGGCTACACCTTC
D: -; V: TRBV5-4; J: TRBJ2-7; size: -; CDR3: CASSSPSYEQYF; DNA: TGTGCCAGCAGCAGCCCTTCCTACGAGCAGTACTTC
D: TRBD2; V: TRBV10-1; J: TRBJ2-3; size: -; CDR3: CASTREVEDTQYF; DNA: TGCGCCAGCACGCGGGAGGTGGAAGATACGCAGTATTTT
D: -; V: TRBV2; J: TRBJ1-6; size: few; CDR3: CASSAWTDSPLHF; DNA: TGTGCCAGCAGTGCTTGGACAGATTCACCCCTCCACTTT
D: -; V: TRBV27; J: TRBJ2-7; size: -; CDR3: CATDGGWGEYF; DNA: TGTGCCACCGACGGTGGGTGGGGCGAGTACTTC
D: -; V: TRBV5-1; J: TRBJ2-3; size: once; CDR3: CASTISDTQYF; DNA: TGCGCCAGCACTATTTCAGATACGCAGTATTTT
D: -; V: TRBV10-1; J: TRBJ2-1; size: -; CDR3: CASKGRGHEQFF; DNA: TGCGCCAGCAAGGGCAGGGGCCATGAGCAGTTCTTC
D: TRBD1; V: TRBV4-3; J: TRBJ1-5; size: many; CDR3: CASSHQTGDGAQHF; DNA: TGCGCCAGCAGCCACCAGACAGGGGACGGGGCCCAGCATTTT
D: -; V: TRBV27; J: TRBJ2-7; size: -; CDR3: CASSYGGDGSYEQYF; DNA: TGTGCCAGCAGTTACGGAGGGGATGGGTCCTACGAGCAGTACTTC
D: -; V: TRBV2; J: TRBJ2-7; size: -; CDR3: CASSPLWGDEQYF; DNA: TGTGCCAGCAGTCCCCTCTGGGGGGACGAGCAGTACTTC
D: TRBD2; V: TRBV7-9; J: TRBJ2-1; size: -; CDR3: CASSFAAPLAGEFF; DNA: TGTGCCAGCAGCTTTGCCGCGCCCCTAGCGGGAGAGTTCTTC
D: -; V: TRBV19; J: TRBJ2-4; size: -; CDR3: CASSALRGWNDIQYF; DNA: TGTGCCAGTAGTGCCTTAAGGGGGTGGAATGACATTCAGTACTTC
D: -; V: TRBV7-3; J: TRBJ1-2; size: -; CDR3: CASSLRPGNYGYTF; DNA: TGTGCCAGCAGCTTAAGGCCGGGAAATTATGGCTACACCTTC
D: TRBD1; V: TRBV5-4; J: TRBJ2-1; size: -; CDR3: CASSVDRGNEQFF; DNA: TGTGCCAGCAGCGTGGACAGGGGGAATGAGCAGTTCTTC
D: -; V: TRBV6-6; J: TRBJ2-7; size: -; CDR3: CASRPWGGLAYEQYF; DNA: TGTGCCAGCAGGCCCTGGGGGGGCTTAGCCTACGAGCAGTACTTC
D: -; V: TRBV5-8; J: TRBJ1-3; size: -; CDR3: CASSLSKGNTIYF; DNA: TGTGCCAGCAGCTTGAGCAAGGGAAACACCATATATTTT
D: TRBD1; V: TRBV29-1; J: TRBJ1-3; size: few; CDR3: CSVGTGSRNTIYF; DNA: TGCAGCGTTGGGACAGGGTCTAGAAACACCATATATTTT
D: -; V: TRBV5-7; J: TRBJ1-2; size: -; CDR3: CASSLVARGGRFGYTF; DNA: TGTGCCAGCAGCTTGGTCGCTCGGGGAGGTCGTTTTGGCTACACCTTC
D: TRBD1; V: TRBV27; J: TRBJ1-2; size: -; CDR3: CASSSLDRGRYGYTF; DNA: TGTGCCAGCAGTTCACTGGACAGGGGAAGGTATGGCTACACCTTC
D: -; V: TRBV6-5; J: TRBJ2-3; size: -; CDR3: CASCYLRGYTQYF; DNA: TGTGCCAGCTGTTACCTCCGCGGATATACGCAGTATTTT
D: -; V: TRBV18; J: TRBJ2-1; size: once; CDR3: CASSPTGFDNEQFF; DNA: TGTGCCAGCTCACCAACGGGGTTCGACAATGAGCAGTTCTTC
D: TRBD2; V: TRBV28; J: TRBJ2-7; size: -; CDR3: CASSPYPRTRGHEQYF; DNA: TGTGCCAGCAGTCCCTACCCTCGGACTAGAGGGCACGAGCAGTACTTC
D: TRBD2; V: TRBV5-1; J: TRBJ2-3; size: once; CDR3: CASSLGVAGGTDTQYF; DNA: TGCGCCAGCAGCTTGGGAGTAGCGGGAGGAACAGATACGCAGTATTTT
D: TRBD1; V: TRBV9; J: TRBJ1-1; size: few; CDR3: CASSVISGGHTEAFF; DNA: TGTGCCAGCAGCGTAATATCAGGGGGGCACACTGAAGCTTTCTTT
D: -; V: TRBV28; J: TRBJ1-6; size: few; CDR3: CASSTDPRNNSPLHF; DNA: TGTGCCAGCAGTACCGACCCTAGGAATAATTCACCCCTCCACTTT
D: -; V: TRBV5-1; J: TRBJ1-2; size: -; CDR3: CASSPLGGYGYTF; DNA: TGCGCCAGCAGCCCCTTGGGGGGCTATGGCTACACCTTC
D: TRBD2; V: TRBV7-9; J: TRBJ2-2; size: once; CDR3: CASEDSGLAGVTAGELFF; DNA: TGTGCCAGCGAAGATTCGGGACTAGCGGGAGTCACGGCCGGGGAGCTGTTTTTT